This TCR beta chain was found in a study of blood T cell repertoires in COVID-19. Across the whole study: COVID-19 samples, acute and convalescent, were from the United States, Italy and Spain. The analysed material was cDNA or gDNA that came from T cells, B-cell-depleted T cells, or PBMCs.

The CDR3 has 12 amino acids. The V gene lost 6 bases and the J gene lost 5 bases, with 10 bases spanning the gap. The V gene's germline CDR1 is KGHSH and CDR2 LQKENI. Authors' processing steps: Estimated nucleated cell counts came from reference gene primer amplification. Clones were sequenced by immunoSEQ multiplex PCR, and TCRdb holds only the in-frame ones, with some missing. The V and J calls and clone size come from that table; D and trimming were worked out from the DNA. This sample yields fewer than 250,000 clones, of which about 83% are seen a single time; roughly 5.5% belongs to the top ten.

This TCR was sampled from a human donor in a cohort sampled during active COVID-19. V is TRBV18 and J is TRBJ1-1; D not certain. Material for sequencing was peripheral blood. The CDR3 DNA reads TGTGCCAGCTCCACGGAGAGGACTGAAGCTTTCTTT. Its translation: CASSTERTEAFF.